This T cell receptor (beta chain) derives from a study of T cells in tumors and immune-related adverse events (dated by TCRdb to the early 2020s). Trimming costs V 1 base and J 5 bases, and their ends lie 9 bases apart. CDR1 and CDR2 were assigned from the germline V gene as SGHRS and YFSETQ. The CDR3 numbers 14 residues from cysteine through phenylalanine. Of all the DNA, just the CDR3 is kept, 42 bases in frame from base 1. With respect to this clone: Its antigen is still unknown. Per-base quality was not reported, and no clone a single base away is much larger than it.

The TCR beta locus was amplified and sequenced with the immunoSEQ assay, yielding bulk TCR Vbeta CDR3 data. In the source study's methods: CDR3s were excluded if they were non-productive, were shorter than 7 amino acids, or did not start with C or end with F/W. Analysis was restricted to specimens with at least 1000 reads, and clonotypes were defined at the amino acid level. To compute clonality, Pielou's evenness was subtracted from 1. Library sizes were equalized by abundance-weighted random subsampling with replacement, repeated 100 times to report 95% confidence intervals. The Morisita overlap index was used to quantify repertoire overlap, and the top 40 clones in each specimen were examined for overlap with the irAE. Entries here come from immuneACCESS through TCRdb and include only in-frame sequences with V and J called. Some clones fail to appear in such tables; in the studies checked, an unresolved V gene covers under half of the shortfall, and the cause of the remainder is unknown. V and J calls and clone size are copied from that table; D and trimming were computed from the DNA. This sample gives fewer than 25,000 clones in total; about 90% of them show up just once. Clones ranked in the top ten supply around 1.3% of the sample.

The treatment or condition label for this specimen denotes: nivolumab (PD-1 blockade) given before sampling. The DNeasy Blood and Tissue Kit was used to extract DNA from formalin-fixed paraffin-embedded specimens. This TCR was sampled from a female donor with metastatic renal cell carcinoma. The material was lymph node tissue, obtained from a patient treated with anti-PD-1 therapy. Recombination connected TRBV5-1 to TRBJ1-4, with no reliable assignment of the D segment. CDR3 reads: CASSLSQLNEKLFF. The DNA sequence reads TGCGCCAGCAGCTTGAGCCAGTTGAATGAAAAACTGTTTTTT.